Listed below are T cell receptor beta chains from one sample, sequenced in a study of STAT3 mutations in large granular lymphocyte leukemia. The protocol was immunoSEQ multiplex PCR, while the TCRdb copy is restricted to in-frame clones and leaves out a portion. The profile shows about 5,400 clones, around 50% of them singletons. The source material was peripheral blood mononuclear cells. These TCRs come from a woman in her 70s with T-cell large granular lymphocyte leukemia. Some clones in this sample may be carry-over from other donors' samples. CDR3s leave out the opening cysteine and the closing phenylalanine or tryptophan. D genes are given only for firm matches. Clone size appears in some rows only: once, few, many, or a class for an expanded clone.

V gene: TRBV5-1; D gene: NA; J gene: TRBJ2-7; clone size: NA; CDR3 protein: ASSFGADYEQY
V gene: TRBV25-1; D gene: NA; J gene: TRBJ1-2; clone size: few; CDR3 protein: ASSERQGIEGYT
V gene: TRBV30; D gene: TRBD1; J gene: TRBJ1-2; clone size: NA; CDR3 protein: AWKGTGVGGYT
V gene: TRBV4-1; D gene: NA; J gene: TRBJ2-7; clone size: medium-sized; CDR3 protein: ASSRDNYGGYEQY
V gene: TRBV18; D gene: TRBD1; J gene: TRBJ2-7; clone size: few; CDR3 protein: ASSLQGSTYEQY
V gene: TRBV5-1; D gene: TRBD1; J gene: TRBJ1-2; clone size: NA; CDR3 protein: ASSREQGANGYT
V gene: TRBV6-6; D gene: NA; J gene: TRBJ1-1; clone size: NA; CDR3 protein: ASSYPSGGEYPEAF
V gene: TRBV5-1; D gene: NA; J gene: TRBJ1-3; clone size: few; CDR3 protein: ASSSRDKAGNTIY
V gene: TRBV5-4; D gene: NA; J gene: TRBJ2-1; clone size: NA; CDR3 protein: ASTQFTDNEQF
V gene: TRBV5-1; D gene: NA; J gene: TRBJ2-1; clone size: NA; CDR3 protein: ASSLGQDEQF
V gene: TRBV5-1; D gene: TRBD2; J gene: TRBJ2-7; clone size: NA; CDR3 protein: ASSLSSGRDEQY
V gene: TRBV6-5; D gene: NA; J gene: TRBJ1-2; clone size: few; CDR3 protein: ASSVYGYT
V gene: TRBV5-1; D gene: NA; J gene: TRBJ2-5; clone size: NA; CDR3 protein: ASSKPGEETQY
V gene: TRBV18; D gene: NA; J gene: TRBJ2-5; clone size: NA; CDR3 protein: ASSPGAAETQY
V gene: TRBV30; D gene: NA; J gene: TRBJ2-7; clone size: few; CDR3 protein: AWTRTARGEQY
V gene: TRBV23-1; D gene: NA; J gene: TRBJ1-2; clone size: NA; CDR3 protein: ASPRWGDINYGYT
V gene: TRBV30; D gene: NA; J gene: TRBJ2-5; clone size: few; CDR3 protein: AWSVGETQY
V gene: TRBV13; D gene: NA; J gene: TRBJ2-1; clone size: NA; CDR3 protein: ASSFGGMSGNEQF
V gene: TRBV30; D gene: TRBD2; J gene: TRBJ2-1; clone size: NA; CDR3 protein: AMPGLAGGEGF
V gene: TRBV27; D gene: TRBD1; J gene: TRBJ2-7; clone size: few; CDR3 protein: ASSAGQGAYEQY
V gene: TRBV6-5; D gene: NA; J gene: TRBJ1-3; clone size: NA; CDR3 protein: ASSYMSSGNTIY
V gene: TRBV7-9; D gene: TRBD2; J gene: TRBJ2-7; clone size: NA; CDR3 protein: ASSPSGRSYEQY
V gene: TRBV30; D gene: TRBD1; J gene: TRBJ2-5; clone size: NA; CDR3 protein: AWRAPGQWRETQY
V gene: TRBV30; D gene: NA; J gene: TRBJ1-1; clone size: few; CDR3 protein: AWRGLGAF
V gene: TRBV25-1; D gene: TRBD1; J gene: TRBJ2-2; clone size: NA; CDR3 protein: ASSDSGTATGELF
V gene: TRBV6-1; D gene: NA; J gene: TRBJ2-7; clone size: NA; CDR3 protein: ASNDQSSYEQY
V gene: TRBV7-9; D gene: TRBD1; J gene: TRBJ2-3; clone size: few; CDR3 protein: ASSLRGRQGDLTDTQY
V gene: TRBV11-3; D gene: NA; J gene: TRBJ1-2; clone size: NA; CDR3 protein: ASTQGRERGFGYT
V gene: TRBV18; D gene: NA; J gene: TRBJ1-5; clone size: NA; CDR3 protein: ASSRTRPQINQPQH
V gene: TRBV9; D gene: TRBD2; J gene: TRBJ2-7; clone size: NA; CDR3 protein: ASSVGAGGPGEQY
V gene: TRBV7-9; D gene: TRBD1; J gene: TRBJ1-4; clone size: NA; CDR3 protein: ASSYTGDGLF
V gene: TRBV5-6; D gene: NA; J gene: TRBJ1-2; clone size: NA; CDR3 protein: ASRIRRWGPYGYT
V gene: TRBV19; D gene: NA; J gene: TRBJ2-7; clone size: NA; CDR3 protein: ASSIQHLTEQY
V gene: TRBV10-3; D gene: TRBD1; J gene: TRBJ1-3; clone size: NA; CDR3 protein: AIRRGDSSGNTIY
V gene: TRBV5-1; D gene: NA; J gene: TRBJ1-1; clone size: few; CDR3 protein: ASSWVGGTEAF
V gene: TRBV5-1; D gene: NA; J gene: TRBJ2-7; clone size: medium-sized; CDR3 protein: ASSWEGAYEQY
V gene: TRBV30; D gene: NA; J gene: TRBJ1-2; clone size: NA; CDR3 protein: AWSVSGNGYT
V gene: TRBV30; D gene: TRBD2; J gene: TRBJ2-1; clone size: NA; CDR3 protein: AWSVQLAGEVTEQF
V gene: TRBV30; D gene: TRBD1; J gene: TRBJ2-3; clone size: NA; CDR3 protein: AWSVGTGYGTQY
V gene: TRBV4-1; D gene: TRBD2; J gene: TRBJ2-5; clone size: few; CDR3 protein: ASSQGRGTSGGRETQY
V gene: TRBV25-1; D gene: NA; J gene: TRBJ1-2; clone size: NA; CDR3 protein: ASSRQYGYT
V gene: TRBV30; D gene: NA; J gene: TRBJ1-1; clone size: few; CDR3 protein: AWSVGLTGTEAF
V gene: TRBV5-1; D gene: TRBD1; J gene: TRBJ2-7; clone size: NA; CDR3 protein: ASSLGQEMSRD
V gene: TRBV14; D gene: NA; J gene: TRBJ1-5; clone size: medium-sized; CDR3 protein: ASSHAGLQPQH
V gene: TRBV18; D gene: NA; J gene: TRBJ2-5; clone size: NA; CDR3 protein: ASSPRADRETQY
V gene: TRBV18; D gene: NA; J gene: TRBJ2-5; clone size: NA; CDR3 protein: ASSPGAEETQY
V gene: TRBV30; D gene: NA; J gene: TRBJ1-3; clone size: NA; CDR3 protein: AWSLGQRNTIY
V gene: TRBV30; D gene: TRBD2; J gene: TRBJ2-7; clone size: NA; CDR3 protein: ASLLAGGPASSYEQY
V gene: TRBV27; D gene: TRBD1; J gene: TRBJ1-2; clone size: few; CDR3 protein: ASSSGTGGGNYGYT
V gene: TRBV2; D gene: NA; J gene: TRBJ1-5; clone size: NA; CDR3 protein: ASSEAIGIHQPQH
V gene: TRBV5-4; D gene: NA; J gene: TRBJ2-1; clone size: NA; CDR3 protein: ASSSEMRQSYNEQF
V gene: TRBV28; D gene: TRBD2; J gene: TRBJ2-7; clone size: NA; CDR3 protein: ASSFATSGTAYEQY
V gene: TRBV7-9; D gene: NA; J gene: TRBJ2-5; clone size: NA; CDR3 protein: ASTRLLGQSRETQY
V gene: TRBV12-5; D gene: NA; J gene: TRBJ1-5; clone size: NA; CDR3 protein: ASSAGGENQPQH
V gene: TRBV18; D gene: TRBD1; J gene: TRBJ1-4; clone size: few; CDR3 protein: ASSWTGQNEKLF
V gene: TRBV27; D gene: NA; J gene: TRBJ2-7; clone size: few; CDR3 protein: ASSWTDLYEQY
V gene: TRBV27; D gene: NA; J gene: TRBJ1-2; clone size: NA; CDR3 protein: ASRTGSIGGYT